The 15 T cell receptor beta chains below come from one sample, sequenced in a study of low-dose radiotherapy and immunotherapy resistance in tumors. Covering alpha and beta chains, TRAV- and TRBV-specific primers were used for the first-strand cDNA. It was with a constant-region primer and a V-primer adapter that TCRs were amplified over approximately 18 PCR cycles. One entry per CDR3 protein, called by TCRdb with MiXCR from the reads. The table has about 64,000 distinct CDR3 sequences, less than 30% seen once; the top ten hold roughly 6.5%. As to time point: before trial treatment. Sequencing was performed on PBMCs, taken before treatment. Source of these receptors: a male donor with rectosigmoid adenocarcinoma.

At least ten counts were recorded for this clonotype. V usage is TRBV6-2 or TRBV6-3 and J usage is TRBJ2-7; D perhaps matches TRBD1 (6 bases). This CDR3 spans 15 amino acids. Germline CDR1 reads MNHEY; CDR2 reads SVGEGT. Trimming removed 6 bases from V and 3 bases from J, with 18 bases in between. The CDR3 here is CASSSGSTGGYEQYF. In nucleotides, the CDR3 is TGTGCCAGCAGCTCGGGATCGACAGGCGGCTACGAGCAGTACTTC.

The chain recombines TRBV15 with TRBJ2-3, with 10 bases fitting TRBD2. Trimming cost V 1 base and J 0 bases; bases outside gene matches: 10. Germline CDR1 is LNHNV and CDR2 is YYDKDF (reference sequence). The CDR3 length is 19 residues. In nucleotides, the CDR3 is TGTGCCACCAGCAGAGTCTCACTAGCGGGATCCTCTAGCACAGATACGCAGTATTTT. This sequence encodes CATSRVSLAGSSSTDTQYF.

A few counts support this clonotype. The J gene is TRBJ2-3, the V gene TRBV7-8; 7 bases line up with TRBD2. CDR3 size: 14 residues. Per germline, CDR1 SGHVS and CDR2 FQNEAQ. V lost 7 bases, J lost 0 bases, and 4 bases stayed unmatched. The CDR3 DNA is TGTGCCAGCACTCTAGCGGTTAGCACAGATACGCAGTATTTT. Encoded protein: CASTLAVSTDTQYF.

This clonotype has ten or more counts. The chain carries TRBV19 and TRBJ2-3; D not resolved. The CDR3 is 14 amino acids. V lost 3 bases, J lost 1 base, and 8 bases lay in between. CDR1 is LNHDA and CDR2 is SQIVND in the germline V gene (reference sequence). CDR3 DNA: TGTGCCAGTAGTATGGTGGATCGCACAGATACGCAGTATTTT. This translates into CASSMVDRTDTQYF.

The chain recombines TRBV7-2 with TRBJ2-7; 12 bases are shared with TRBD2. The CDR3 runs 18 residues. CDR1 SGHTA and CDR2 FQGNSA come from the germline V gene. V lost 0 bases to trimming and J lost 2 bases; unmatched junction nucleotides: 8. The CDR3 DNA follows: TGTGCCAGCAGCTTAGCGTTTATGACTAGCGGGAGAACCTACGAGCAGTACTTC. This codes for CASSLAFMTSGRTYEQYF.

The V and J genes are TRBV3-1 and TRBJ2-1; D is possibly TRBD2 (5 bases). The length of the CDR3 is 14 residues. The germline CDR1 and CDR2 sequences are LGHDT and YNNKEL (reference sequence). The V end lost 8 bases, the J end lost 0 bases, and 11 bases lay between the germline ends. The CDR3 DNA sequence: TGTGCCAGCGGGTCGGGGAGCTCCTACAATGAGCAGTTCTTC. This codes for CASGSGSSYNEQFF.

Ten or more counts support this clonotype. The gene calls are TRBV11-2 and TRBJ2-7; D may be TRBD1 or TRBD2 (6 bases each). V lost 5 bases and J lost 2, with 22 bases in between. Germline values: CDR1 SGHAT, CDR2 FQNNGV. The CDR3 totals 17 residues. CDR3 nucleotides: TGTGCCAGCAGCCCAAACCCCGGGGGCGCCTTCCCCTACGAGCAGTACTTC. Protein sequence: CASSPNPGGAFPYEQYF.

Comment on this clonotype: This sequence is one base from a far larger clone and is likely a read error. V and J are TRBV10-2 and TRBJ2-5, with unresolved D. TRBJ2-7 matches the DNA end more closely, so the J call is doubtful. The CDR3 has 13 amino acids. Germline-derived CDR1 and CDR2 are WSHSY and SAAADI. CDR3 nucleotide sequence: TGCGCCAGCAGTGAGTTGTCTGTGAGCGAGCAGTACTTC. Amino acids: CASSELSVSEQYF.

This clonotype was detected ten times or more. This sequence joins TRBV2 and TRBJ2-2; TRBD2 aligns across 10 bases. The ends lost 4 bases at V and 2 bases at J; junction bases unmatched: 4. Germline V gene sequence: CDR1 SNHLY, CDR2 FYNNEI. The CDR3 has 16 amino acids. The DNA for the CDR3 is TGTGCCAGCAGTGGGACTAGCGGACGAAACACCGGGGAGCTGTTTTTT. The encoded protein is CASSGTSGRNTGELFF. Full variable domain (missing parts from reference TRBV2 and TRBJ2-2): EPEVTQTPSHQVTQMGQEVILRCVPISNHLYFYWYRQILGQKVEFLVSFYNNEISEKSEIFDDQFSVERPDGSNFTLKIRSTKLEDSAMYFCASSGTSGRNTGELFFGEGSRLTVL.

The chain links TRBV5-1 to TRBJ2-3, with 7 bases aligning to TRBD1. Looked up from germline, CDR1 is SGHRS and CDR2 is YFSETQ. The V segment lost 5 bases and the J segment 6 bases; nucleotides outside the gene matches: 12. The CDR3 runs to 15 residues. The CDR3 coding sequence is TGCGCCAGCAGGATTGGGATAGGGGGCGTGGATACGCAGTATTTT. This encodes CASRIGIGGVDTQYF.

This clonotype was seen many times. The J gene is TRBJ2-3, the V gene TRBV3-1, with 8 bases that match TRBD2. The CDR3 extends over 17 amino acids. V lost 4 bases to trimming and J lost 1 base; unmatched junction nucleotides: 10. The V gene's germline CDR1 is LGHDT and CDR2 YNNKEL (reference sequence). CDR3 in DNA: TGTGCCAGCAGCCTCCCTCCGGGAGCGGGGGGCACAGATACGCAGTATTTT. Translation gives CASSLPPGAGGTDTQYF.

The V and J genes are TRBV19 and TRBJ2-7; 8 nucleotides agree with TRBD1. V shed 7 bases and J 0 bases; nucleotides not matched to a gene: 5. Germline values: CDR1 LNHDA, CDR2 SQIVND (reference sequence). The CDR3 loop spans 14 amino acids. As DNA, the CDR3 is TGTGCCAGTACCCCCGGGACAGGCTCCTACGAGCAGTACTTC. Amino acid sequence: CASTPGTGSYEQYF. Filled out from reference TRBV19 and TRBJ2-7, the complete variable domain reads DGGITQSPKYLFRKEGQNVTLSCEQNLNHDAMYWYRQDPGQGLRLIYYSQIVNDFQKGDIAEGYSVSREKKESFPLTVTSAQKNPTAFYLCASTPGTGSYEQYFGPGTRLTVT.

The chain has TRBV28 and TRBJ1-5; TRBD1 matches at 9 bases. The V gene's germline CDR1 is MDHEN and CDR2 SYDVKM. V shed 8 bases, J shed 3 bases, and the junction held 8 bases outside the gene matches. The CDR3 contains 15 residues. The CDR3 loop reads CASATGGMNNQPQHF. CDR3 nucleotides: TGTGCCAGCGCGACAGGGGGAATGAACAATCAGCCCCAGCATTTT. Full variable domain (rest looked up from reference TRBV28 and TRBJ1-5): DVKVTQSSRYLVKRTGEKVFLECVQDMDHENMFWYRQDPGLGLRLIYFSYDVKMKEKGDIPEGYSVSREKKERFSLILESASTNQTSMYLCASATGGMNNQPQHFGDGTRLSIL.

For this clonotype: The junction does not match germline at one end; this may be a read error. The chain employs TRBV9 and TRBJ2-5; D may be TRBD1 (6 bases). Germline CDR1 reads SGDLS; CDR2 reads YYNGEE. This CDR3 has 17 amino acids. CDR3 residues: CACSVQPVTGYQETQYF. The CDR3 coding sequence is TGTGCCTGCAGCGTCCAGCCTGTAACAGGGTACCAAGAGACCCAGTACTTC.

This clonotype was counted many times. The CDR3, as DNA: TGTGCCAGTAGTAAAGGACTAGCGGGGGGGAGCTCCTACAATGAGCAGTTCTTC. Encoded protein: CASSKGLAGGSSYNEQFF. The chain is built from TRBV19 and TRBJ2-1; 15 nucleotides line up with TRBD2. Germline CDR1 is LNHDA and CDR2 is SQIVND (reference sequence). The CDR3 contains 18 residues. V shed 4 bases and J 0 bases; nucleotides not matched to a gene: 4. Supplemented by reference TRBV19 and TRBJ2-1, the full variable domain reads DGGITQSPKYLFRKEGQNVTLSCEQNLNHDAMYWYRQDPGQGLRLIYYSQIVNDFQKGDIAEGYSVSREKKESFPLTVTSAQKNPTAFYLCASSKGLAGGSSYNEQFFGPGTRLTVL.